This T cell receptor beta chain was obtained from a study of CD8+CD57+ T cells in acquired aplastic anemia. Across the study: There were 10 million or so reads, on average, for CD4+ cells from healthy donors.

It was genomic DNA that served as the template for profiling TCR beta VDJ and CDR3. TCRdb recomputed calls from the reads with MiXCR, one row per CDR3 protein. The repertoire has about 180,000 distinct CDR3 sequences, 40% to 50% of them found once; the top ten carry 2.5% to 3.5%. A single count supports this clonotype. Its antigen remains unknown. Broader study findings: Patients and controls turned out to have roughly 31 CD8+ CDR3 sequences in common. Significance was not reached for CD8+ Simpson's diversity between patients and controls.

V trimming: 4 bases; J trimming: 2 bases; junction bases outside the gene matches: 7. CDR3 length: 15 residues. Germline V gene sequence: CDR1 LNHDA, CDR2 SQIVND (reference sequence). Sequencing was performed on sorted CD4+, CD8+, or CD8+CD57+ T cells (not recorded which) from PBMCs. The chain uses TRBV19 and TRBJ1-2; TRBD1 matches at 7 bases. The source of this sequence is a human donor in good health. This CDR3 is CASSSKGGENYGYTF. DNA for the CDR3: TGTGCCAGTAGTAGCAAAGGGGGCGAGAACTATGGCTACACCTTC. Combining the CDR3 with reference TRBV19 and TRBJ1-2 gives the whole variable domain DGGITQSPKYLFRKEGQNVTLSCEQNLNHDAMYWYRQDPGQGLRLIYYSQIVNDFQKGDIAEGYSVSREKKESFPLTVTSAQKNPTAFYLCASSSKGGENYGYTFGSGTRLTVV.